This passage covers 17 T cell receptor beta chains from one sample sequenced in a study of blood T cell repertoires in COVID-19. Assay used: immunoSEQ multiplex PCR; TCRdb lists only in-frame clones, some missing. This table holds more than 25,000 clones, roughly 88% found once. What was sequenced was peripheral blood. The receptors were gathered from a man between 65 and 79 years old with active or convalescent COVID-19.

In this sample, this clone turned up a few times. The chain is built from TRBV29-1 and TRBJ1-5, with TRBD1 matching over 8 bases. The trim removed 6 bases at V and 4 bases at J, leaving 11 bases unmatched. The CDR3 runs 15 residues. CDR1 is SQVTM and CDR2 is ANQGSEA in the germline V gene. As DNA, the CDR3 is TGCAGCGTCCAGACCGGACAGGGAGCGAATCAGCCCCAGCATTTT. Translating gives CSVQTGQGANQPQHF.

The chain recombines TRBV19 with TRBJ2-5; the match to TRBD2 covers 8 bases. This CDR3 spans 15 amino acids. V shed 6 bases, J shed 1 base, and the junction held 7 bases outside the gene matches. CDR1 and CDR2 from the germline V gene are LNHDA and SQIVND (reference sequence). DNA of the CDR3: TGTGCCAGTAGGGGTAGAGGGACTAGCCAAGAGACCCAGTACTTC. Protein: CASRGRGTSQETQYF.

The V and J genes are TRBV6-5 and TRBJ1-1, with TRBD1 matching over 7 bases. CDR3 length: 15 residues. CDR1 and CDR2 from the germline V gene are MNHEY and SVGAGI. V gave up 5 bases and J gave up 1 base; unmatched junction bases: 7. The CDR3 loop reads CASSLPRTGNTEAFF. CDR3 nucleotide sequence: TGTGCCAGCAGTCTTCCGAGGACAGGGAACACTGAAGCTTTCTTT.

This clone was recorded once. This chain connects TRBV11-2 to TRBJ1-2; possible D gene TRBD1, 6 bases. The germline V gene encodes CDR1 SGHAT and CDR2 FQNNGV. CDR3 length equals 14 residues. The V gene lost 2 bases and the J gene lost 8 bases, with 15 bases spanning the gap. CDR3 coding DNA: TGTGCCAGCAGCTTACTTCAGGGGCAGGAGGGCTACACCTTC. Its protein product is CASSLLQGQEGYTF.

The chain has TRBV6-6 and TRBJ1-2; TRBD1 is a possible D gene (6 bases). Looked up from germline, CDR1 is MNHNY and CDR2 is SVGAGI (reference sequence). The CDR3 extends over 14 amino acids. The V end was cut by 2 bases, the J end by 2 bases, with 9 bases between. CDR3 sequence (DNA): TGTGCCAGCAGTTACCGGGACACCAACTATGGCTACACCTTC. It codes for CASSYRDTNYGYTF.

This chain joins TRBV18 and TRBJ2-7, with D perhaps TRBD1 (6 bases). Trimming left V 3 bases short and J 4 bases short, with 19 bases between. Looked up from germline, CDR1 is KGHSH and CDR2 is LQKENI. CDR3 length equals 16 residues. The CDR3 protein is CASSPGSGVGSYEQYF. CDR3 DNA sequence: TGTGCCAGCTCACCTGGCTCAGGGGTTGGTTCTTACGAGCAGTACTTC.

V and J are TRBV27 and TRBJ2-3, with D perhaps matching TRBD1 (6 bases). The germline V and J ends were trimmed by 8 bases and 0 bases, with 12 bases remaining between them. The CDR3 has 14 amino acids. The germline gives CDR1 MNHEY, CDR2 SMNVEV (reference sequence). CDR3 in amino acids: CASRTVVSTDTQYF. The CDR3 DNA is TGTGCCAGCCGGACAGTTGTCAGCACAGATACGCAGTATTTT.

V gene TRBV7-8 combines with J gene TRBJ2-7; D is possibly TRBD1 (5 bases). The CDR3 spans 13 residues. Germline lookup yields CDR1 SGHVS and CDR2 FQNEAQ. Deletions cut 1 base from V and 13 bases from J, with 17 bases between. CDR3 loop: CASSLGWQGRNYF. The DNA of the CDR3 is TGTGCCAGCAGCTTAGGTTGGCAGGGCCGCAATTACTTC.

The rearrangement joins TRBV12-5 to TRBJ1-6; 7 nucleotides line up with TRBD1. Germline CDR1 and CDR2: LGHNT and FRNRAP. The J segment lost 9 bases and the V segment lost 1 base, leaving 12 bases of the junction unmatched. The CDR3 runs to 17 residues. CDR3 in DNA: TGTGCTAGTGGTTTGGAGGTTTGGCAGGGGGAAGGTTCACCCCTCCACTTT. Its protein is CASGLEVWQGEGSPLHF.

In this sample, this clone turned up once. The rearrangement links TRBV5-1 to TRBJ1-2, with TRBD1 matching over 9 bases. The CDR3 sequence is 13 residues long. CDR1 is SGHRS and CDR2 is YFSETQ in the germline V gene. J was trimmed by 8 bases and V by 5 bases; bases with no gene match: 7. CDR3 amino acids: CASSSQGAEGYTF. DNA of the CDR3: TGCGCCAGCAGTTCACAGGGGGCGGAAGGCTACACCTTC.

The chain is built from TRBV12-3 or TRBV12-4 and TRBJ1-1; 7 nucleotides line up with TRBD1. Germline trimming cut 6 bases from V and 4 bases from J; bases unmatched to any gene: 5. The CDR3 consists of 13 residues. This chain's CDR3 is CASSKTGSTEAFF. CDR3 DNA: TGTGCCAGCAGCAAGACAGGGAGCACTGAAGCTTTCTTT.

This clone has just one count. The chain uses TRBV5-6 and TRBJ1-2; D may be TRBD1 (5 bases). The V end was cut by 0 bases, the J end by 4 bases, with 13 bases between. The CDR3 consists of 15 residues. Germline V gives CDR1 SGHDT, CDR2 YYEEEE. CDR3 nucleotide sequence: TGTGCCAGCAGCTTGGGCAGGGTTTCGGTCTATGGCTACACCTTC. Translating gives CASSLGRVSVYGYTF.

This clone is a singleton in its sample. The chain combines TRBV5-1 with TRBJ2-7; 11 nucleotides align to TRBD2. This CDR3 is 15 amino acids long. Trimming at V came to 4 bases and at J to 3 bases, leaving 6 bases not matched to a gene. CDR1 SGHRS and CDR2 YFSETQ come from the germline V gene. CDR3 nucleotide sequence: TGCGCCAGCAGCCCCTTAGCGGGAGGGATCTACGAGCAGTACTTC. Amino acids: CASSPLAGGIYEQYF.

The chain has TRBV5-4 and TRBJ1-2, with 10 positions matching TRBD1. V dropped 3 bases and J dropped 4; count of bases not matched to a gene: 6. Looked up from germline, CDR1 is SGHNT and CDR2 is YYREEE (reference sequence). The CDR3 length is 15 residues. CDR3 DNA: TGTGCCAGCAGCTCCGGGACAGGGGACCGCTATGGCTACACCTTC. It translates to CASSSGTGDRYGYTF.

The gene calls are TRBV5-1 and TRBJ1-1; weak D call: TRBD1 (6 bases). Germline V gene data show CDR1 as SGHRS and CDR2 as YFSETQ. Trimming cost V 9 bases and J 5 bases, with 20 bases left between them. There are 14 residues in the CDR3. The DNA of the CDR3 is TGCGCCACCAAGGGGGAACAGGGAAGAACTGAAGCTTTCTTT. This sequence encodes CATKGEQGRTEAFF.

The V gene is TRBV15, the J gene TRBJ2-2; 7 bases map to TRBD1. The CDR3 is made up of 15 amino acids. Germline lookup yields CDR1 LNHNV and CDR2 YYDKDF (reference sequence). V was clipped by 0 bases and J by 6 bases; unmatched bases: 4. CDR3 nucleotides: TGTGCCACCAGCAGAGAGGGTACAGGGGCCGGGGAGCTGTTTTTT. Protein product: CATSREGTGAGELFF. The whole variable domain, remainder taken from reference TRBV15 and TRBJ2-2, is DAMVIQNPRYQVTQFGKPVTLSCSQTLNHNVMYWYQQKSSQAPKLLFHYYDKDFNNEADTPDNFQSRRPNTSFCFLDIRSPGLGDTAMYLCATSREGTGAGELFFGEGSRLTVL.

The V call is TRBV7-9, the J call TRBJ1-1, with D tentatively TRBD1 (5 bases). The germline V gene encodes CDR1 SEHNR and CDR2 FQNEAQ (reference sequence). V dropped 3 bases and J dropped 6 bases, with 11 bases sitting between them. The CDR3 runs to 13 residues. The CDR3 nucleotides read TGTGCCAGCAGCTTTTCGACAGCTCCTGAAGCTTTCTTT. Translated, it gives CASSFSTAPEAFF.